This TCR beta chain was captured by sequencing in a study of control samples from healthy donors and cancer patients. TCRdb's table, derived via immunoSEQ multiplex PCR, lists solely in-frame clones and lacks some. The sample contains about 250,000 clones, more than 65% of which appear only once. Per the germline V gene, CDR1 is MNHEY and CDR2 is SVGAGI. V lost 6 bases and J 1 base, leaving 12 bases between the germline ends. This CDR3 contains 14 residues. This chain uses TRBV6-5 with TRBJ1-1; no clear D gene. This receptor was identified in a woman between 55 and 75 years old with lung cancer. The sample taken for sequencing was PBMCs. The CDR3 sequence is CASSHPLGNTEAFF. The DNA of the CDR3 is TGTGCCAGCAGCCACCCTCTGGGGAACACTGAAGCTTTCTTT.